The subject of this entry is one TCR beta chain. Libraries were prepared by immunoSEQ multiplex PCR; TCRdb keeps only in-frame clonotypes and omits some of them. Of about 470,000 clones in the sample, 79% were seen once. V was pared by 6 bases and J by 6 bases, with 15 bases between. The CDR3 extends over 12 amino acids. Germline lookup yields CDR1 GTSNPN and CDR2 SVGIG (reference sequence). The data are from a study of shared clonotypes between healthy human individuals. The specimen was PBMCs. This TCR came from a woman aged 35 to 49 in good health. Some clones in this sample may be carry-over from other donors' samples. The chain carries TRBV30 and TRBJ2-7; D perhaps matches TRBD1 (6 bases). The CDR3 DNA follows: TGTGCCTGTACAGGGCCTGCCGCCGAGCAGTACTTC. Translation: CACTGPAAEQYF.